This record covers a single TCR beta chain. Its antigen is unidentified. These data come from a study of T cell clones after liver transplantation. Background on the study: Immunosuppression withdrawal was tried within 2 years after liver transplantation in this trial. Without induction therapy, subjects received standard immunosuppression until 12-24 months post-transplant. Timepoints were pre-transplant, pre-withdrawal, and after withdrawal was completed or failed.

Germline assignment: CDR1 SGHTA and CDR2 FQGNSA. The CDR3 is 15 amino acids. V shed 4 bases, J shed 7 bases, and the junction held 6 bases outside the gene matches. Clones were sequenced by immunoSEQ multiplex PCR, and TCRdb holds only the in-frame ones, with some missing. The table includes 65,000 to 80,000 clones, 70% to 90% detected once. General study points: Graft donor-reactive T cells possibly entered the graft instead of undergoing deletion.

Here the sequenced sample was CD4+ T cells from blood, taken at the 22-month timepoint. The V gene is TRBV7-2, the J gene TRBJ1-5, with 11 positions matching TRBD1. The origin of this receptor is a human patient who received a liver transplant. These T cells may partly come from the graft donor. The CDR3 spells CASSSGQGAGQPQHF. In nucleotides, the CDR3 is TGTGCCAGCAGCTCCGGACAGGGGGCGGGACAGCCCCAGCATTTT.